This passage covers 9 T cell receptor beta chains from one sample sequenced in a study of blood T cells in healthy people across ages. PCR was performed a second time for about 7 to 12 cycles using a sample-barcoded 5' primer and a J-beta primer mix. Using its own MiXCR run on the 5' RACE reads, TCRdb lists one record per CDR3 protein. The sample shows 750,000 to 850,000 distinct CDR3 sequences, 25% of them seen only once. These data also featured in a second study, about T cells of mothers and their children.

The sequenced sample was blood. The receptor set was obtained from a boy between 10 and 17 years old in good health.

This clonotype was recorded a few times. The chain carries TRBV20-1 and TRBJ2-7, with 8 bases lining up with TRBD1. Losses at the gene ends were 2 bases for V and 3 bases for J; bases not matched to a gene: 3. Germline assignment: CDR1 DFQATT and CDR2 SNEGSKA (reference sequence). The CDR3 length is 13 residues. CDR3: CSARRQGIYEQYF. CDR3 sequence (DNA): TGCAGTGCTAGAAGACAGGGGATCTACGAGCAGTACTTC.

The CDR3 loop reads CASSTGPGYEQYF. CDR3 bases: TGCGCCAGCAGCACGGGGCCCGGGTACGAGCAGTACTTC. The chain uses TRBV5-1 and TRBJ2-5; D might be TRBD1 or TRBD2, each matching 5 bases. The J call may be in error: the DNA end matches TRBJ2-7 better. The CDR3 extends over 13 amino acids. Germline CDR1 is SGHRS and CDR2 is YFSETQ.

The genes are TRBV6-5 and TRBJ1-1; D remains ambiguous. The V gene lost 0 bases and the J gene lost 2 bases, with 4 bases spanning the gap. CDR1 and CDR2 from the germline V gene are MNHEY and SVGAGI. CDR3 size: 13 residues. The CDR3 sequence is CASSYSKNTEAFF. The CDR3 DNA follows: TGTGCCAGCAGTTACTCGAAAAACACTGAAGCTTTCTTT.

The chain links TRBV7-9 to TRBJ2-3; 7 nucleotides align to TRBD1. CDR3 length: 14 amino acids. CDR1 and CDR2 (germline): SEHNR, FQNEAQ (reference sequence). V trimming: 7 bases; J trimming: 2 bases; junction bases outside the gene matches: 6. The CDR3 loop is CASTEGQHTDTQYF. CDR3 nucleotide sequence: TGTGCCAGCACCGAGGGACAGCACACAGATACGCAGTATTTT.

This clonotype was counted between two and nine times. The germline gene is not matched at one end of the junction; a read error may be the cause. The rearrangement joins TRBV7-2 to TRBJ1-2; TRBD1 matches 7 bases. The CDR3 is 16 amino acids. The germline gives CDR1 SGHTA, CDR2 FQGNSA. The CDR3 sequence: CASNLARTGEFYGYTF. In DNA, the CDR3 is TGTGCCAGCAACTTAGCCCGGACAGGAGAGTTTTATGGCTACACCTTC. Full variable domain (remainder filled in from reference TRBV7-2 and TRBJ1-2): GAGVSQSPSNKVTEKGKDVELRCDPISGHTALYWYRQSLGQGLEFLIYFQGNSAPDKSGLPSDRFSAERTGGSVSTLTIQRTQQEDSAVYLCASNLARTGEFYGYTFGSGTRLTVV.

This clonotype was found a few times. This chain joins TRBV6-5 and TRBJ1-2; 7 nucleotides agree with TRBD1. V shed 6 bases, J shed 4 bases, and the junction held 2 bases outside the gene matches. This CDR3 is built from 12 residues. Germline-derived CDR1 and CDR2 are MNHEY and SVGAGI. DNA for the CDR3: TGTGCCAGCAGGACAGGGTCCTATGGCTACACCTTC. It yields the protein CASRTGSYGYTF.

Only a few counts were recorded for this clonotype. J is TRBJ2-5 and V is TRBV20-1; no reliable D call. CDR1 DFQATT and CDR2 SNEGSKA come from the germline V gene (reference sequence). Between the trimmed V and J ends, which lost 6 bases and 5 bases, there was a span of 13 bases. The CDR3 consists of 12 residues. The CDR3: CSAFGEVETQYF. DNA of the CDR3: TGCAGTGCATTCGGAGAAGTGGAGACCCAGTACTTC.

This clonotype was seen more than once but under ten times. The chain couples TRBV5-5 to TRBJ1-6; D unclear. The V gene lost 0 bases and the J gene lost 9 bases, with 13 bases spanning the gap. Germline-derived CDR1 and CDR2 are SGHKS and YYEKEE (reference sequence). This CDR3 region has 15 residues. Here the CDR3 reads CASSLAIQLGSPLHF. The CDR3 nucleotides are TGTGCCAGCAGCTTGGCCATACAGTTGGGTTCACCCCTCCACTTT. Full variable domain (remainder filled in from reference TRBV5-5 and TRBJ1-6): DAGVTQSPTHLIKTRGQQVTLRCSPISGHKSVSWYQQVLGQGPQFIFQYYEKEERGRGNFPDRFSARQFPNYSSELNVNALLLGDSALYLCASSLAIQLGSPLHFGNGTRLTVT.

This clonotype has a handful of counts. The chain recombines TRBV20-1 with TRBJ1-1; no clear D gene. V shed 7 bases and J shed 4 bases, with 19 bases lying between them. The CDR3 extends over 14 amino acids. The V gene's germline CDR1 is DFQATT and CDR2 SNEGSKA (reference sequence). Here the CDR3 DNA reads TGCAGTGTACCGGAAACCTACCCTCCCACTGAAGCTTTCTTT. It codes for CSVPETYPPTEAFF.